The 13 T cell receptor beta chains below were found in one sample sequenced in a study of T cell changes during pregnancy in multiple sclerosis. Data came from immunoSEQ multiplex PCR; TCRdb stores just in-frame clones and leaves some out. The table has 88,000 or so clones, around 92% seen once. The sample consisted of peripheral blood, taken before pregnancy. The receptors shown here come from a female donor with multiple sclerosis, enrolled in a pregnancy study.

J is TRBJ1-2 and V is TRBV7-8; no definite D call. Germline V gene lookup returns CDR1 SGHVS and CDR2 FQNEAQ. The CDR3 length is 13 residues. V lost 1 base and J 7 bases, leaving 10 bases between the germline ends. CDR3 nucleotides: TGTGCCAGCAGCTTAGAGCTTCCGCTTGGCTACACCTTC. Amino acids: CASSLELPLGYTF.

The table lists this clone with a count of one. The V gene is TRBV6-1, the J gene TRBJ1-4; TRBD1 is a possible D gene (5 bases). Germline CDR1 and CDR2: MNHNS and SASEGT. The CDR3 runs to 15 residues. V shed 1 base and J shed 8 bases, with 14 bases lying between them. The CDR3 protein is CASSEVGPGGEKLFF. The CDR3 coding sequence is TGTGCCAGCAGTGAAGTGGGTCCCGGGGGAGAAAAACTGTTTTTT.

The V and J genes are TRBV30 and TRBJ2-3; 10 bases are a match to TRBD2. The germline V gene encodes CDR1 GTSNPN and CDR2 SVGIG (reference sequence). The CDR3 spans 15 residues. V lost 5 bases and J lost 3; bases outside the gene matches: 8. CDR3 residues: CAWLRLAGVTDTQYF. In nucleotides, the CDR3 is TGTGCCTGGTTGAGGCTAGCGGGAGTAACAGATACGCAGTATTTT.

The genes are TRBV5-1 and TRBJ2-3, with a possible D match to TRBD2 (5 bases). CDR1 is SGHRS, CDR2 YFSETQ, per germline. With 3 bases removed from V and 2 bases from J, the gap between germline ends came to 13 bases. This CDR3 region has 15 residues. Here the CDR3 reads CASSSGISSTDTQYF. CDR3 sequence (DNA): TGCGCCAGCAGCTCGGGAATAAGCTCCACAGATACGCAGTATTTT.

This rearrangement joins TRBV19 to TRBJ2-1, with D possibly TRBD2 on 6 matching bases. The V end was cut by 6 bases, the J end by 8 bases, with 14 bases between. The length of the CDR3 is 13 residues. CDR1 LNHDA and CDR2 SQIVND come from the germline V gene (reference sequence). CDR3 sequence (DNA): TGTGCCAGTAGCCACGGGAGTTGGGATGAGCAGTTCTTC. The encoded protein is CASSHGSWDEQFF.

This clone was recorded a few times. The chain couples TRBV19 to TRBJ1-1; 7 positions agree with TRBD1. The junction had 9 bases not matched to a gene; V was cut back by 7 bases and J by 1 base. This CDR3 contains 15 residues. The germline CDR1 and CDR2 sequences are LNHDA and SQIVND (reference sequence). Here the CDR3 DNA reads TGTGCCAGTAAGACACAGGGGCTCGAGAACACTGAAGCTTTCTTT. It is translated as CASKTQGLENTEAFF.

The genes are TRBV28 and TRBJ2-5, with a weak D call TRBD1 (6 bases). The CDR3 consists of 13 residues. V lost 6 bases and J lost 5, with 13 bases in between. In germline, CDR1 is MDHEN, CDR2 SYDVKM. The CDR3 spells CASRPTGIETQYF. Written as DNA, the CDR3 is TGTGCCAGCAGGCCAACAGGGATTGAGACCCAGTACTTC.

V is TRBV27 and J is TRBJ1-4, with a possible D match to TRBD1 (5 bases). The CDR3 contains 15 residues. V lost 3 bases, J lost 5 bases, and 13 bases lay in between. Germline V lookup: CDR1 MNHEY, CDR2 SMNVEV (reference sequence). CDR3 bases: TGTGCCAGCAGTTTGGGCGGCAGGGTCAATGAAAAACTGTTTTTT. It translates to CASSLGGRVNEKLFF.

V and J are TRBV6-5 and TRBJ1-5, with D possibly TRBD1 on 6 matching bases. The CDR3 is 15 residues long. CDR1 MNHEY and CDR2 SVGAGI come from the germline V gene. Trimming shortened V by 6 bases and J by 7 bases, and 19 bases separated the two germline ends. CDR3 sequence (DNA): TGTGCCAGCAGATCGGGGACACGATCTGGCCAGCCCCAGCATTTT. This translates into CASRSGTRSGQPQHF.

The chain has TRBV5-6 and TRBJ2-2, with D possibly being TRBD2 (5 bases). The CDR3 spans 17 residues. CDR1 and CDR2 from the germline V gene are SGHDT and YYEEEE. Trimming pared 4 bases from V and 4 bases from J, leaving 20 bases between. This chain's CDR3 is CASSPPGGRYGTGELFF. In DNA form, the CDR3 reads TGTGCCAGCAGCCCCCCTGGTGGGAGATATGGCACCGGGGAGCTGTTTTTT.

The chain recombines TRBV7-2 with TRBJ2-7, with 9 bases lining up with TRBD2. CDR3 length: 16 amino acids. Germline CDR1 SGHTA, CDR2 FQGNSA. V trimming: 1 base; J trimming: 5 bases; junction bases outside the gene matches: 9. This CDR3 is CASSLERASGTNEQYF. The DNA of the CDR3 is TGTGCCAGCAGCTTAGAAAGGGCTAGCGGGACTAACGAGCAGTACTTC.

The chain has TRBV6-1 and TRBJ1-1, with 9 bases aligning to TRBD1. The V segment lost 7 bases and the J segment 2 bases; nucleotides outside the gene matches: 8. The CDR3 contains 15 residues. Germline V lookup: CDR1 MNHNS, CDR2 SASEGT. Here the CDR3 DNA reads TGTGCCAGCAACCCTCGGGGACAGGGTAACACTGAAGCTTTCTTT. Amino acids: CASNPRGQGNTEAFF.

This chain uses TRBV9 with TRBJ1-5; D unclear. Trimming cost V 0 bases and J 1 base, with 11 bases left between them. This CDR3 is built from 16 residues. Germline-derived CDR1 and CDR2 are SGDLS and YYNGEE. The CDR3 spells CASSVGGGESNQPQHF. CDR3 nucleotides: TGTGCCAGCAGCGTAGGGGGAGGAGAGAGCAATCAGCCCCAGCATTTT.